This T cell receptor beta chain originates from a study of cytotoxic CD8 clonotypes in ibrutinib-treated CLL. V lost 5 bases to trimming and J lost 7 bases, with 11 bases between them. The germline V gene has CDR1 SGHTA and CDR2 FQGNSA. The CDR3 runs to 12 residues. Assay used: immunoSEQ multiplex PCR; TCRdb lists only in-frame clones, some missing. The profile shows about 150,000 clones, about 70% of them singletons. The source is a human donor with chronic lymphocytic leukemia. Here the sequenced sample was PBMCs, taken after 24 months of ibrutinib treatment. V gene TRBV7-2 combines with J gene TRBJ1-1, with a weak D call TRBD1 (6 bases). The CDR3 DNA sequence: TGTGCCAGCAGCCCAGGGGTCAGTGAAGCTTTCTTT. Its translation: CASSPGVSEAFF.